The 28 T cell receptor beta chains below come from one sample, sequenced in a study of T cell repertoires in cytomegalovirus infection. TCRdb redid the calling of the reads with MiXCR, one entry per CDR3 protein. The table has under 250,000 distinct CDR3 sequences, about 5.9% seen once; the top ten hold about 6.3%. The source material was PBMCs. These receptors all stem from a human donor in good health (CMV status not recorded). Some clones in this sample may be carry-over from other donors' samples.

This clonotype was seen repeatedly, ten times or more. The CDR3 DNA reads as TGTGCCAGCAGCTTAGACCCCAATGAGCAGTTCTTC. This translates into CASSLDPNEQFF. V usage is TRBV11-2 and J usage is TRBJ2-1; no reliable D call. There are 12 residues in the CDR3. Trimming cost V 0 bases and J 6 bases, with 3 bases left between them. In germline, CDR1 is SGHAT, CDR2 FQNNGV.

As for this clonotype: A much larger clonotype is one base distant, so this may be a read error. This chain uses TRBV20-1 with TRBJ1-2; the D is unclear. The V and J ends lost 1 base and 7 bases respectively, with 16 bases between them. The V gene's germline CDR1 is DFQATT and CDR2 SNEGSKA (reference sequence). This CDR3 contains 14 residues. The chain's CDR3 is CSARGRSQLRGYTF. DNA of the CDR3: TGCAGTGCTAGAGGTCGCAGCCAGCTTCGTGGCTACACCTTC.

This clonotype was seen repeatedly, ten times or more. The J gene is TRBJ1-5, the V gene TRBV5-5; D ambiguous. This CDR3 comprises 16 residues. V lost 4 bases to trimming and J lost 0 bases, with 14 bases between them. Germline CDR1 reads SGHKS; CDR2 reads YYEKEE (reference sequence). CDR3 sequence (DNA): TGTGCCAGCAGCGTTGCAGGAACATATAGCAATCAGCCCCAGCATTTT. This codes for CASSVAGTYSNQPQHF.

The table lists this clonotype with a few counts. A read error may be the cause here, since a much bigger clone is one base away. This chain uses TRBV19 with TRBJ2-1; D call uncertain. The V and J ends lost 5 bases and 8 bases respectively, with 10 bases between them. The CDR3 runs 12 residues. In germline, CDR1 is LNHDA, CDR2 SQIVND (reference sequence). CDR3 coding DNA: TGTGCCAGTAGTCTAGTGGGCTATGAGCAGTTCTTC. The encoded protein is CASSLVGYEQFF.

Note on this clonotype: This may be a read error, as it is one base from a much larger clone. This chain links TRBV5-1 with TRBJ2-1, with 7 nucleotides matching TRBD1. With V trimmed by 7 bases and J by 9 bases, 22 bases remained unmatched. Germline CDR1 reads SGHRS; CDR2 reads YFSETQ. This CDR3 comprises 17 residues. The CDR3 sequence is CASHLWGPGTDLGEQFF. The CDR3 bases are TGCGCCAGCCACCTATGGGGACCCGGGACAGATTTAGGTGAGCAGTTCTTC.

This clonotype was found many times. CDR3 amino acids: CASSSRRGPGGTEAFF. CDR3 coding DNA: TGTGCCAGCAGCTCCCGCCGTGGACCGGGAGGCACTGAAGCTTTCTTT. V and J are TRBV7-2 and TRBJ1-1; no reliable D call. Trimming took off 4 bases at V and 4 bases at J, with 19 bases between the two ends. Germline CDR1 SGHTA, CDR2 FQGNSA. This CDR3 has 16 residues.

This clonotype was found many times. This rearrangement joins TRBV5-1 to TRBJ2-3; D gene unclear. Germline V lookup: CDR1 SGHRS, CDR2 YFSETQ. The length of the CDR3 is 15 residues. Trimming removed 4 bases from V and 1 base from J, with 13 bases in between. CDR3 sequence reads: CASSPSTARTDTQYF. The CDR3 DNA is TGCGCCAGCAGCCCGTCTACCGCCCGCACAGATACGCAGTATTTT.

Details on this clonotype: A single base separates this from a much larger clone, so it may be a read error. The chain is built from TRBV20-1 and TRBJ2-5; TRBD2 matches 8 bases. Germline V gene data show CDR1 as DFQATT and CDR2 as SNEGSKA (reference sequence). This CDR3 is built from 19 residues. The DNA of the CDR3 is TGCAGTGCTAGAGAGGTAGCGGGGAGCGTACCGCTCTACCAAGAGATCCAGTACTTC. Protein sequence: CSAREVAGSVPLYQEIQYF.

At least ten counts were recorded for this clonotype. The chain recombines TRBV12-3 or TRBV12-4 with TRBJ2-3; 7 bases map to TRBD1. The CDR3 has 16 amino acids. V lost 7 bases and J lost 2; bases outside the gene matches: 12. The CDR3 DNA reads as TGTGCCAGCACCCGGACCGGGACAGATCTCACAGATACGCAGTATTTT. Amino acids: CASTRTGTDLTDTQYF.

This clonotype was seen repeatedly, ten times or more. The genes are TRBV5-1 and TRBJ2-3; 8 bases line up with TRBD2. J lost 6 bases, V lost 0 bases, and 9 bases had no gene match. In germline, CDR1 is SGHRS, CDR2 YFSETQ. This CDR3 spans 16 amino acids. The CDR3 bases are TGCGCCAGCAGCTTGGCCGGGGGGGTCACGGGTGATACGCAGTATTTT. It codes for CASSLAGGVTGDTQYF.

CDR3 bases: TGTGCCAGCAGCCCGGACAGCGCGGGGAGTCAGCCCCAGCATTTT. Protein: CASSPDSAGSQPQHF. The genes are TRBV7-9 and TRBJ1-5, with a weak D call TRBD1 (6 bases). The CDR3 has 15 amino acids. V shed 5 bases and J shed 6 bases, with 17 bases lying between them. Germline V lookup: CDR1 SEHNR, CDR2 FQNEAQ (reference sequence).

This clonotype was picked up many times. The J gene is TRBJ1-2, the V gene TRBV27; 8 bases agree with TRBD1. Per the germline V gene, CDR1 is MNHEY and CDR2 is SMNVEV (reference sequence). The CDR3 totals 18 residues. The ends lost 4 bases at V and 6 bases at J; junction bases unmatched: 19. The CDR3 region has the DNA TGTGCCAGCAGTTACCTAACCGGGACAGGTACTAGAGTCAATGGCTACACCTTC. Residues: CASSYLTGTGTRVNGYTF.

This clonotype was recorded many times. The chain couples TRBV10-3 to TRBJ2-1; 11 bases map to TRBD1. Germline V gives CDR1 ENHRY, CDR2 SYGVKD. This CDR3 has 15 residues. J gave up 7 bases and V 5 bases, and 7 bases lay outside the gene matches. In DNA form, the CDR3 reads TGTGCCATCAGTCCAGGGACAGGGGGGCAGAATGAGCAGTTCTTC. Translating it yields CAISPGTGGQNEQFF.

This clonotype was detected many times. In DNA form, the CDR3 reads TGTGCCAGCAGCAGGGGTTTGGGCGATGAGCAGTTCTTC. This translates into CASSRGLGDEQFF. This sequence joins TRBV7-7 and TRBJ2-1; D is perhaps TRBD1 (5 bases). The length of the CDR3 is 13 residues. V was trimmed by 5 bases and J by 8 bases, leaving 13 bases between them. Looked up from germline, CDR1 is SSHAT and CDR2 is FNYEAQ (reference sequence).

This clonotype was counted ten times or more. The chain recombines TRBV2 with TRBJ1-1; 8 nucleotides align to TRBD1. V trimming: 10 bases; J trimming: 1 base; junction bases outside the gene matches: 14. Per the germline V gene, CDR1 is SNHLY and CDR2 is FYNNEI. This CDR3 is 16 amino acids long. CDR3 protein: CAINRGQGATNTEAFF. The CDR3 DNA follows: TGTGCCATAAACCGGGGGCAGGGGGCGACGAACACTGAAGCTTTCTTT.

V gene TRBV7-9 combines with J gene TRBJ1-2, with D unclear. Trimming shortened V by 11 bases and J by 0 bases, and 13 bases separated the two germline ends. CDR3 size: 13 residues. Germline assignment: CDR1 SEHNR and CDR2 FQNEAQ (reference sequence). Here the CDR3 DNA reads TGTGCCGGGCAGGTACTAGCTAACTATGGCTACACCTTC. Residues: CAGQVLANYGYTF.

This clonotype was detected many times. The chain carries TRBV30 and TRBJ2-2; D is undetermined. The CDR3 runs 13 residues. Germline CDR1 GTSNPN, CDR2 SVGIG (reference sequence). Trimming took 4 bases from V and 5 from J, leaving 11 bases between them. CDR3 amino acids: CAWKNGGTGELFF. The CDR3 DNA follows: TGTGCCTGGAAAAATGGTGGAACCGGGGAGCTGTTTTTT.

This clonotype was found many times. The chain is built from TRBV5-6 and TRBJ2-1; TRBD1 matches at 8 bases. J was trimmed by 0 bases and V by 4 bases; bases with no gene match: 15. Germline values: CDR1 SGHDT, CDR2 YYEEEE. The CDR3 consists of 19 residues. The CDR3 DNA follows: TGTGCCAGCAGCGAGGTCGGTCAGGGGGCTCCGAGCTCCTACAATGAGCAGTTCTTC. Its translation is CASSEVGQGAPSSYNEQFF.

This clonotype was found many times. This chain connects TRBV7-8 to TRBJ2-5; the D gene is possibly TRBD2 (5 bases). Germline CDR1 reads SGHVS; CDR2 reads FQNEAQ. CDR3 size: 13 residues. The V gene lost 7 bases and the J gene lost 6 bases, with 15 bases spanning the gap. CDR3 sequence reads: CASTQRDGKTQYF. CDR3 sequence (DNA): TGTGCCAGCACCCAGAGGGATGGAAAGACCCAGTACTTC. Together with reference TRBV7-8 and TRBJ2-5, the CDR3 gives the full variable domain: GAGVSQSPRYKVAKRGQDVALRCDPISGHVSLFWYQQALGQGPEFLTYFQNEAQLDKSGLPSDRFFAERPEGSVSTLKIQRTQQEDSAVYLCASTQRDGKTQYFGPGTRLLVL.

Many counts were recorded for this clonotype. CDR3 DNA sequence: TGTGCCAGCAGTTTATTTTCCGGGCAGGATGGCTACACCTTC. Translation: CASSLFSGQDGYTF. The genes are TRBV28 and TRBJ1-2; D gene uncertain. From germline, CDR1 is MDHEN and CDR2 SYDVKM. With 1 base removed from V and 6 bases from J, the gap between germline ends came to 12 bases. This CDR3 is 14 amino acids long.

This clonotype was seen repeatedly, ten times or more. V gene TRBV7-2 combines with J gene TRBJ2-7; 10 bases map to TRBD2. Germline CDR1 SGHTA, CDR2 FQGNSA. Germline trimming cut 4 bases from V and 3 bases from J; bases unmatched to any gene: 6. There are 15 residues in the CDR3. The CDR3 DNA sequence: TGTGCCAGCAGCTCTTTAGCGGGGGGCTTCTACGAGCAGTACTTC. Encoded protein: CASSSLAGGFYEQYF.

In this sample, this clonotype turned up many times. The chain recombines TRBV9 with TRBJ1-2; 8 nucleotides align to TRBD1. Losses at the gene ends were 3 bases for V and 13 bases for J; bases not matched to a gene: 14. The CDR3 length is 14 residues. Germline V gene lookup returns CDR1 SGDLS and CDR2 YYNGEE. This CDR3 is CASSDTGTGLVSTF. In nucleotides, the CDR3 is TGTGCCAGCAGCGATACCGGGACAGGCCTTGTGAGCACCTTC.

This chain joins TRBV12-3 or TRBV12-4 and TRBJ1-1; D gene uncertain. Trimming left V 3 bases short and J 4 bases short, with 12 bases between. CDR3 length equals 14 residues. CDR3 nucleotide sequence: TGTGCCAGCAGTTTCCTGTCGGCGGCCACTGAAGCTTTCTTT. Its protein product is CASSFLSAATEAFF.

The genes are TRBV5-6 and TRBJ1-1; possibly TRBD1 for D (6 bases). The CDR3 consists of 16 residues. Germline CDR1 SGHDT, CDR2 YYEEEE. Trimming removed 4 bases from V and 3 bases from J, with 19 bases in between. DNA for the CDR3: TGTGCCAGCAGCCTCCGTTGGGGACAACGGGACACTGAAGCTTTCTTT. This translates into CASSLRWGQRDTEAFF.

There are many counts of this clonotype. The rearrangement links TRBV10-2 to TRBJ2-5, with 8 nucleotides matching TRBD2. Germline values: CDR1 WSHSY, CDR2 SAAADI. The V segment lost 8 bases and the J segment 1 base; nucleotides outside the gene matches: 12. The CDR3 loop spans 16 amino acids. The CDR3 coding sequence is TGCGCCAGCCTGCACGGCGAGCGGGGGATCCAAGAGACCCAGTACTTC. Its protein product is CASLHGERGIQETQYF.

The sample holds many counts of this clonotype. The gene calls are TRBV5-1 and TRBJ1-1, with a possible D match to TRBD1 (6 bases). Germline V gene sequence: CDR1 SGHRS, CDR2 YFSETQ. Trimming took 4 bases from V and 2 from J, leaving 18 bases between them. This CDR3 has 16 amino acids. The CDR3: CASSIRGQPPNTEAFF. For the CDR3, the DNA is TGCGCCAGCAGCATACGAGGACAGCCCCCCAACACTGAAGCTTTCTTT.

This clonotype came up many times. The CDR3 is CASSLVRTGVNTGELFF. Here the CDR3 DNA reads TGTGCCAGCAGCTTAGTTCGGACAGGGGTAAACACCGGGGAGCTGTTTTTT. The rearrangement joins TRBV7-2 to TRBJ2-2, with TRBD1 matching 9 bases. CDR1 is SGHTA, CDR2 FQGNSA, per germline. The CDR3 is 17 residues long. With 1 base clipped from V and 2 bases from J, the junction kept 5 bases outside the gene matches.

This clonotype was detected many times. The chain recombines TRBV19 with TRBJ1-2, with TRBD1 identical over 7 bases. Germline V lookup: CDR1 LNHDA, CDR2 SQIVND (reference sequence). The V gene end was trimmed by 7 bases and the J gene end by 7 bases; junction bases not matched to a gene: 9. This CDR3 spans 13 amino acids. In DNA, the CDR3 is TGTGCCAGTACCTTGACAGGGAGAGGTGGCTACACCTTC. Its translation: CASTLTGRGGYTF.